This T cell receptor beta chain comes out of a study of blood T cells in healthy people across ages. Sample-barcoded 5' priming and a J-beta primer mix drove a second PCR of about 6 to 12 cycles. TCRdb reprocessed the 5' RACE reads with MiXCR, giving one entry per CDR3 protein. The sample consists of roughly 930,000 distinct CDR3 sequences, about 48% of them appearing once. This clonotype was obtained from a man aged 30-40 years in good health. The sequencing input was blood.

The CDR3 region has the DNA TGTGCCAGCTCACCCCCGGGACTAGCGGATTCCTACAATGAGCAGTTCTTC. This gives the protein CASSPPGLADSYNEQFF. This rearrangement joins TRBV18 to TRBJ2-1; 11 positions agree with TRBD2. The CDR3 has 17 residues. The J segment lost 1 base and the V segment lost 3 bases, leaving 5 bases of the junction unmatched. CDR1 is KGHSH, CDR2 LQKENI, per germline. The full variable domain, completed using reference TRBV18 and TRBJ2-1, is NAGVMQNPRHLVRRRGQEARLRCSPMKGHSHVYWYRQLPEEGLKFMVYLQKENIIDESGMPKERFSAEFPKEGPSILRIQQVVRGDSAAYFCASSPPGLADSYNEQFFGPGTRLTVL.